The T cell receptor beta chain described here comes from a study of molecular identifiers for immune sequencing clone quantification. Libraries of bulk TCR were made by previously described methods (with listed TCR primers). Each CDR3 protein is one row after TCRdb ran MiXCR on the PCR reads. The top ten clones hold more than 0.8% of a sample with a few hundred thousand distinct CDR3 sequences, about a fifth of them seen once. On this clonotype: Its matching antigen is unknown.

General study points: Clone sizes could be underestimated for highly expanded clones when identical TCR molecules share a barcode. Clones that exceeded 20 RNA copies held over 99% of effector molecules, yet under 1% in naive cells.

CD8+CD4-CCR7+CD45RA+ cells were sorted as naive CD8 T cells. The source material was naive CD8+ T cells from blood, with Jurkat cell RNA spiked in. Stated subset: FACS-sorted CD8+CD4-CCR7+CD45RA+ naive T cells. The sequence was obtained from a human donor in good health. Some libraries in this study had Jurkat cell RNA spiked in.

The CDR3 sequence: CASSLEGVATEAFF. Here the CDR3 DNA reads TGCGCCAGCAGCTTGGAGGGGGTGGCCACTGAAGCTTTCTTT. J is TRBJ1-1 and V is TRBV5-1; the D gene is possibly TRBD1 (6 bases). This CDR3 contains 14 residues. The V gene's germline CDR1 is SGHRS and CDR2 YFSETQ. The V gene lost 0 bases and the J gene lost 4 bases, with 10 bases spanning the gap. The complete variable domain, with remaining parts taken from reference TRBV5-1 and TRBJ1-1, reads KAGVTQTPRYLIKTRGQQVTLSCSPISGHRSVSWYQQTPGQGLQFLFEYFSETQRNKGNFPGRFSGRQFSNSRSEMNVSTLELGDSALYLCASSLEGVATEAFFGQGTRLTVV.